The clone carrying this T cell receptor beta chain showed up just a few times. The antigen remains undetermined. The data were obtained in a study of T-cell memory formation after mild COVID-19. Study observations and caveats: Contracting CD4+ clones lay largely in CM and EM, with CD8+ ones residing in EMRA.

The CDR3 has 14 residues. Germline V gene sequence: CDR1 SGHRS, CDR2 YFSETQ. The ends were cut back, 4 bases at V and 2 bases at J, with 12 bases in the middle. Libraries for TCRalpha and TCRbeta carried sample barcodes and unique molecular identifiers via 5'RACE. From the 5' RACE reads, TCRdb called clonotypes with MiXCR, one entry per CDR3 protein. The table shows 190,000 or so distinct CDR3 sequences, with about 10% occurring only once. This receptor was taken from a man between 18 and 35 years old who had mild COVID-19 (a few samples of this study predate the infection). Cell type and time point are not known. This chain joins TRBV5-1 and TRBJ2-5; no reliable D call. The sequenced sample was PBMCs or a T cell subset sorted from them (not recorded which). The chain's CDR3 is CASSGLPPQETQYF. For the CDR3, the DNA is TGCGCCAGCAGCGGCCTTCCCCCACAAGAGACCCAGTACTTC.